This T cell receptor beta chain derives from a study of blood T cell repertoires in COVID-19. Study as a whole: Sites across the United States, Italy and Spain contributed samples from acute and convalescent COVID-19.

The CDR3 is 18 amino acids. V shed 5 bases and J shed 7 bases, with 26 bases lying between them. Germline V gene data show CDR1 as SGHAT and CDR2 as FQNNGV. TCRdb's copy holds only in-frame clones and misses some; the assay was immunoSEQ multiplex PCR. Among about 150,000 clones listed, about 85% were seen once. The chain combines TRBV11-2 with TRBJ2-2; D is possibly TRBD2 (6 bases). Sample: peripheral blood. This receptor was identified in a human donor with acute or convalescent COVID-19. The donor label of this sample is uncertain. CDR3 sequence (DNA): TGTGCCAGCAGCGACTACGTTAAGCGGCCGGTCGGGGGCGGGGAGCTGTTTTTT. Translating gives CASSDYVKRPVGGGELFF.